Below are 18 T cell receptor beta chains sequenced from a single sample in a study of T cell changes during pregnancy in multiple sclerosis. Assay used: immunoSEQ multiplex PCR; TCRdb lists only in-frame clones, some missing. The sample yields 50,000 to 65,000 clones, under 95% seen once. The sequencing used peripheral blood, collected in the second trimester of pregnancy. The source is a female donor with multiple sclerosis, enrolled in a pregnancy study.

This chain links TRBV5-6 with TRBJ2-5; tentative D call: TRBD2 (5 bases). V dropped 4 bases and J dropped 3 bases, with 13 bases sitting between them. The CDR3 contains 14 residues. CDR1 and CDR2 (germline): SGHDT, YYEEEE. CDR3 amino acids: CASSHVTGKETQYF. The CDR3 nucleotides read TGTGCCAGCAGCCATGTGACGGGAAAAGAGACCCAGTACTTC.

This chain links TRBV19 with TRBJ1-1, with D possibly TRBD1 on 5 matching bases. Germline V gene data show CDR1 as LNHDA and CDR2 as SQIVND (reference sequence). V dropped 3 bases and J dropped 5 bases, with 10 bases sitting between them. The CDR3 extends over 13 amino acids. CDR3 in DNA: TGTGCCAGTAGTATCCAGGGTGAGACTGAAGCTTTCTTT. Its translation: CASSIQGETEAFF.

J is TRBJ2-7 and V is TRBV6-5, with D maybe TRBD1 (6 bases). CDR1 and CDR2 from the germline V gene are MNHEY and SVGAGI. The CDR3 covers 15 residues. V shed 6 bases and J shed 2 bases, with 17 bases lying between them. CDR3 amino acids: CASRIDRTATYEQYF. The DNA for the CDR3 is TGTGCCAGCAGGATAGACCGGACAGCGACCTACGAGCAGTACTTC.

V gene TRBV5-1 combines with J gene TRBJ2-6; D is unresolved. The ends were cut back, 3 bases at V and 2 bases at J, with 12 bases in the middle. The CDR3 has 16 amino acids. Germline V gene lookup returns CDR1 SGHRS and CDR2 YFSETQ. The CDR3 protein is CASSSSDTAGANVLTF. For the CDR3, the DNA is TGCGCCAGCAGCTCCTCCGACACAGCTGGGGCCAACGTCCTGACTTTC.

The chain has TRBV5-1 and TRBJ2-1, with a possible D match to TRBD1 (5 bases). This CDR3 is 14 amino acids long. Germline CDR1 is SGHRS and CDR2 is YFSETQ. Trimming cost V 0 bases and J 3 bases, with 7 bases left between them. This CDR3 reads CASSLGQGYNEQFF. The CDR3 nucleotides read TGCGCCAGCAGCTTGGGGCAGGGCTACAATGAGCAGTTCTTC.

The CDR3 sequence is CASSEAGGTYEQYF. The CDR3 bases are TGTGCCAGCAGTGAAGCGGGGGGAACCTACGAGCAGTACTTC. V gene TRBV2 combines with J gene TRBJ2-7; D may be TRBD2 (6 bases). Germline values: CDR1 SNHLY, CDR2 FYNNEI. The CDR3 is made up of 14 amino acids. V dropped 0 bases and J dropped 2 bases, with 8 bases sitting between them.

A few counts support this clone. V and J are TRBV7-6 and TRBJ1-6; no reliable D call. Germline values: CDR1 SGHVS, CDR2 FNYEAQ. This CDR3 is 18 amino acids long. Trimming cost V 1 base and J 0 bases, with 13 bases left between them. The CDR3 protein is CASSLGTSRSSYNSPLHF. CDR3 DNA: TGTGCCAGCAGCTTAGGGACTTCTAGGAGCTCCTATAATTCACCCCTCCACTTT.

CDR3 nucleotides: TGTGCCAGCAGCTTAGATGGGGGGACGAACACTGAAGCTTTCTTT. Amino acid sequence: CASSLDGGTNTEAFF. The chain has TRBV7-2 and TRBJ1-1; possibly TRBD1 for D (5 bases). V lost 1 base to trimming and J lost 1 base, with 10 bases between them. CDR3 length: 15 amino acids. Germline CDR1 SGHTA, CDR2 FQGNSA.

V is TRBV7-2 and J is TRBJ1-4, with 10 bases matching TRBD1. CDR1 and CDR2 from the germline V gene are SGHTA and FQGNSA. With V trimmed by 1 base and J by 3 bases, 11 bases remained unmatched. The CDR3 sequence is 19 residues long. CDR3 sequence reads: CASSLVGGQGPAANEKLFF. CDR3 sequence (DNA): TGTGCCAGCAGCTTAGTAGGGGGACAGGGGCCTGCGGCTAATGAAAAACTGTTTTTT. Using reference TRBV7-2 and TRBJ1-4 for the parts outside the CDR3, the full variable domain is GAGVSQSPSNKVTEKGKDVELRCDPISGHTALYWYRQSLGQGLEFLIYFQGNSAPDKSGLPSDRFSAERTGGSVSTLTIQRTQQEDSAVYLCASSLVGGQGPAANEKLFFGSGTQLSVL.

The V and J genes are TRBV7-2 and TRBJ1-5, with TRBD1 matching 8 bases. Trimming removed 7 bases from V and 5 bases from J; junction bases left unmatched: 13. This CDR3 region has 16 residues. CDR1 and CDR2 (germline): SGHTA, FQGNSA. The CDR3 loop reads CASTSMAGGPDQPQHF. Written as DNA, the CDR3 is TGTGCCAGCACCAGCATGGCAGGGGGCCCGGATCAGCCCCAGCATTTT.

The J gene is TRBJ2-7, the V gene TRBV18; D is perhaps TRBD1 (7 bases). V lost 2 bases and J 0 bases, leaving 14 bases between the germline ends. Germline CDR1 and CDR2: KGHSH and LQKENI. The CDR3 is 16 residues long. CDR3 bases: TGTGCCAGCTCACCAATAGGAGGGGGCAGCTCCTACGAGCAGTACTTC. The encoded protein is CASSPIGGGSSYEQYF.

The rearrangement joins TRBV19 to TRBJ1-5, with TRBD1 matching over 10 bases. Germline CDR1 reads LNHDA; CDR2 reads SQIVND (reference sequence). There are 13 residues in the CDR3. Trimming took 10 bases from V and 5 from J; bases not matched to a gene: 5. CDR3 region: CATRDRGYQPQHF. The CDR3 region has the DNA TGTGCCACCCGGGACAGGGGATATCAGCCCCAGCATTTT. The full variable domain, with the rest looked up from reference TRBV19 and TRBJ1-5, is DGGITQSPKYLFRKEGQNVTLSCEQNLNHDAMYWYRQDPGQGLRLIYYSQIVNDFQKGDIAEGYSVSREKKESFPLTVTSAQKNPTAFYLCATRDRGYQPQHFGDGTRLSIL.

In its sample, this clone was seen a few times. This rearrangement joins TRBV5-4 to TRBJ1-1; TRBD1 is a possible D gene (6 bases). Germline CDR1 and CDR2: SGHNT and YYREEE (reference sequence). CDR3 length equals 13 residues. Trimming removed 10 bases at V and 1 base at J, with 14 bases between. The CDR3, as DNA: TGTGCCTACGCCAGGGGTGGGAACACTGAAGCTTTCTTT. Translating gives CAYARGGNTEAFF. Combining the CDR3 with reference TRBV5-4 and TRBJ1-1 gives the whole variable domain ETGVTQSPTHLIKTRGQQVTLRCSSQSGHNTVSWYQQALGQGPQFIFQYYREEENGRGNFPPRFSGLQFPNYSSELNVNALELDDSALYLCAYARGGNTEAFFGQGTRLTVV.

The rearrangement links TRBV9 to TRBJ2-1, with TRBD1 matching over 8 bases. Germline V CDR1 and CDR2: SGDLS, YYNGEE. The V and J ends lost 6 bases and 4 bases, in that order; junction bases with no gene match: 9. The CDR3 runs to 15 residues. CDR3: CASTQQGAPYNEQFF. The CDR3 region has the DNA TGTGCCAGCACCCAGCAGGGGGCTCCGTACAATGAGCAGTTCTTC.

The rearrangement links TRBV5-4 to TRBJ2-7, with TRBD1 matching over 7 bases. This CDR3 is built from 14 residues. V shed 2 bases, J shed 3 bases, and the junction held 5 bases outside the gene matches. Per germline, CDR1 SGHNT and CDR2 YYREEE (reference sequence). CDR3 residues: CASSFWDRNYEQYF. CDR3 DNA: TGTGCCAGCAGCTTTTGGGACAGAAACTACGAGCAGTACTTC. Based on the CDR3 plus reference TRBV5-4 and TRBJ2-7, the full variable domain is ETGVTQSPTHLIKTRGQQVTLRCSSQSGHNTVSWYQQALGQGPQFIFQYYREEENGRGNFPPRFSGLQFPNYSSELNVNALELDDSALYLCASSFWDRNYEQYFGPGTRLTVT.

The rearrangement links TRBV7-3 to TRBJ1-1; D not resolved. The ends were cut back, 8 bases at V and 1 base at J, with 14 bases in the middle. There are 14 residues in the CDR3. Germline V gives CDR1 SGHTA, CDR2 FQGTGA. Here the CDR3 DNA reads TGTGCCAGCCAACTTACCCGGGGGAACACTGAAGCTTTCTTT. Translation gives CASQLTRGNTEAFF.

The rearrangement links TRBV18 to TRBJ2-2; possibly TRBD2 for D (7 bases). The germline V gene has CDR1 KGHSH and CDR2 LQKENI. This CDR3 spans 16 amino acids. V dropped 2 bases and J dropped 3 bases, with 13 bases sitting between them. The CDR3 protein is CASSPNAGAHTGELFF. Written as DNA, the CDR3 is TGTGCCAGCTCACCAAATGCGGGGGCCCACACCGGGGAGCTGTTTTTT.

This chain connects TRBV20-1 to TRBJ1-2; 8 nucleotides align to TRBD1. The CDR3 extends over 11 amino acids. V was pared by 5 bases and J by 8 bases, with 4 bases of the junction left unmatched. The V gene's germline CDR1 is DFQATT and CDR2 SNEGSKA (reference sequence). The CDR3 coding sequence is TGCAGTGCTGGACAGGGTACCGGCTACACCTTC. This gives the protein CSAGQGTGYTF.